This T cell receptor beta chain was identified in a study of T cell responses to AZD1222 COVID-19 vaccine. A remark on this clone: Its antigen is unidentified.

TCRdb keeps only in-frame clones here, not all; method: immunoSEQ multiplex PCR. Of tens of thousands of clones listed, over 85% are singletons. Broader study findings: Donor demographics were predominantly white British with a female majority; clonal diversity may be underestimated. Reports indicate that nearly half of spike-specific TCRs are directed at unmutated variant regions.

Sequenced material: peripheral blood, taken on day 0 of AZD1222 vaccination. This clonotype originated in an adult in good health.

The CDR3 here is CATSREGAGQGFDEQFF. In DNA form, the CDR3 reads TGTGCCACCAGCAGAGAGGGGGCGGGACAGGGCTTCGATGAGCAGTTCTTC. The chain is built from TRBV15 and TRBJ2-1; TRBD1 aligns across 9 bases. The CDR3 length is 17 residues. V was clipped by 0 bases and J by 8 bases; unmatched bases: 11. The V gene's germline CDR1 is LNHNV and CDR2 YYDKDF (reference sequence). The full variable domain, completed using reference TRBV15 and TRBJ2-1, is DAMVIQNPRYQVTQFGKPVTLSCSQTLNHNVMYWYQQKSSQAPKLLFHYYDKDFNNEADTPDNFQSRRPNTSFCFLDIRSPGLGDTAMYLCATSREGAGQGFDEQFFGPGTRLTVL.